This T cell receptor beta chain was sequenced in a study of T cells after yellow fever vaccination. The V end lost 9 bases, the J end lost 5 bases, and 16 bases lay between the germline ends. Germline assignment: CDR1 LNHDA and CDR2 SQIVND (reference sequence). The CDR3 runs to 14 residues. TCRdb reprocessed the 5' RACE reads with MiXCR, giving one entry per CDR3 protein. The profile covers 250,000 to 300,000 distinct CDR3 sequences, with about 10% appearing a single time and around 3.1% taken by the ten largest. Turning to this clonotype: The antigen is undetermined.

General study results and limits: Reappearance after the booster was observed for most primary-vaccination clones (roughly 97% CD4, roughly 90% CD8).

The clonotype was recovered from a man aged 18 to 29 who received the YFV17D yellow fever vaccine. The sequencing here drew on CD4+ T cells sorted from PBMCs, taken 5 days after the yellow fever booster vaccination. The rearrangement uses TRBV19 and TRBJ2-2, with D tentatively TRBD1 (6 bases). CDR3: CASQGKVFTGELFF. DNA for the CDR3: TGTGCCAGCCAGGGGAAAGTTTTTACCGGGGAGCTGTTTTTT.